This T cell receptor (beta chain) was obtained from a study of identifying expanded T cells in peripheral blood (dated by TCRdb to about 2019). Regarding the research as a whole: Technical replicates were generated by sequencing separate aliquots of the same genomic DNA pool, and four replicates were compared pairwise. Overall results and qualifications from the work: Both the number of clones called differentially abundant and the false-positive rate were significantly reduced by the beta-binomial model across all healthy-donor time intervals. Variance in clone template counts between approximately two-week samples significantly increased with total template count across all healthy donors. The authors expected that biological variance in healthy repertoires might rise further over much longer intervals, such as months to years. The binomial model flagged 0.95 to 1.5 differentially abundant clones between technical replicates but 15 to 17 over around 2 weeks and approximately 18 over about four weeks.

No immune events such as infections were documented for the healthy donors during the collection period. To calibrate time-dependent variance in a beta-binomial model of T-cell clone differential abundance, blood repertoires from healthy donors were used as a training cohort. There were roughly ten healthy donors in the training cohort, of whom 3 were female and 7 were male. An age range of about 25 to 64 years, with an average of 43 years, was recorded for the donors. Whole blood was collected from each healthy donor at three time points spaced two weeks apart and obtained from a commercial supplier. For immunosequencing, genomic DNA was extracted from whole blood that had not been sorted. Unmatched junction bases come to 4, with V trimmed by 4 bases and J by 1 base. Based on the germline V gene, the CDR1 and CDR2 sequences are SNHLY and FYNNEI. From cysteine to phenylalanine, the CDR3 is 16 amino acids long. The entry retains the CDR3 DNA only, 48 bases that are in frame from base 1.

TCRbeta CDR3 regions were profiled with the immunoSEQ Assay using bias-controlled multiplex PCR amplification of genomic DNA. The original methods were these. The absolute abundance of each unique TCRbeta CDR3 region was quantified after sequences were collapsed and filtered. Differential abundance was assessed using a binomial (Fisher-equivalent) model and a beta-binomial model in which time-dependent variance fitted from healthy donors was added. Clones with fewer than 5 combined templates were removed, and a clone was called differentially abundant if the clone's Benjamini-Hochberg FDR was below 0.01. Beta-binomial variance was modeled as a function of total template count across the two samples using the form v = (b*log(k)+a)^2. What TCRdb holds here is the immuneACCESS table cut down to in-frame rearrangements. Part of the clones is not present; checked against another copy, under half of the missing clones reflect an unresolved V gene, and the others are unexplained. That table gives V, J and clone size, and the DNA gave D and trimming. This sample is represented by approximately 92,000 clones; roughly 84% of them were singletons. The ten biggest clones cover roughly 4% of the sample.

Concerning this clone: Which antigen it targets is not known. Per-base quality was not reported, and no clone a single base away is much larger than it.

The sequence came from a person aged 18 to 70 in good health. The source material was blood. Recombination connected TRBV2 to TRBJ2-2, with 9 bases matching TRBD1. The CDR3 region reads CASSGQGGLNTGELFF. In nucleotides, the sequence is TGTGCCAGCAGTGGACAGGGGGGATTGAACACCGGGGAGCTGTTTTTT.